This TCR beta chain was obtained from a study of tumor and adjacent non-tumor tissue in lung cancer. Study-level results: TCR diversity was significantly greater in tumor than normal lung tissue.

The template was RNA from unsorted bulk tissue. Distant lung tissue was collected more than 3 cm away from the tumor edge. This clonotype is termed medium-sized. Its specificity is unknown. Trimming at V came to 8 bases and at J to 6 bases, leaving 7 bases not matched to a gene. The germline CDR1 and CDR2 sequences are MNHNY and SVGAGI (reference sequence). The CDR3 totals 13 residues. A modified ARM-PCR protocol with three rounds of nested PCR amplified TCRbeta. TCRdb re-called the multiplex PCR reads through MiXCR, storing one row per CDR3 protein. In the table there are roughly 43,000 distinct CDR3 sequences, about three fifths of which are singletons.

This receptor was taken from a man over 45 with non-small cell lung cancer. This rearrangement joins TRBV6-6 to TRBJ1-1, with 9 bases that match TRBD1. The material sequenced was distant non-tumor lung tissue. CDR3 nucleotides: TGTGCCAGCCTACAGGGGGCGAGGGCTGAAGCTTTCTTT. The encoded protein is CASLQGARAEAFF.